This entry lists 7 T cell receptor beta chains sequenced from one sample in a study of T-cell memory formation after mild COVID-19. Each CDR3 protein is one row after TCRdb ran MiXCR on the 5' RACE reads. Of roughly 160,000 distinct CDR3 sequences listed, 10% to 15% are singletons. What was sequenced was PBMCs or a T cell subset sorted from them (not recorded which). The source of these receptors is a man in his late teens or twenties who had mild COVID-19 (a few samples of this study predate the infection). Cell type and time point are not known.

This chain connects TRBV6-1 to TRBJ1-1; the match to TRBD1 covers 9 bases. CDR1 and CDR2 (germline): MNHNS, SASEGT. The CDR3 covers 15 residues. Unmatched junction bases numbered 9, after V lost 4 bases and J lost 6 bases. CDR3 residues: CASSVSQGAGAEAFF. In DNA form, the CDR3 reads TGTGCCAGCAGTGTATCACAGGGGGCGGGAGCTGAAGCTTTCTTT.

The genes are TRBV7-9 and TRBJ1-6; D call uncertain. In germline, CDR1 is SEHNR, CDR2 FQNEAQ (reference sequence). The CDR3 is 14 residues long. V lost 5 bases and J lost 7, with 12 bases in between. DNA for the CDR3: TGTGCCAGCAGCGCCCTGGTGGGGAATTCACCCCTCCACTTT. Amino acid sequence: CASSALVGNSPLHF.

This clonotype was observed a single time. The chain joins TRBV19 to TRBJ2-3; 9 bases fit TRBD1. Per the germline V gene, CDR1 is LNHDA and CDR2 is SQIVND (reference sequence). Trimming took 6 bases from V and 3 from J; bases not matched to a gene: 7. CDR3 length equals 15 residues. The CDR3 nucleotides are TGTGCCAGTAGGACCGGGACAGGGATGACAGATACGCAGTATTTT. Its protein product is CASRTGTGMTDTQYF.

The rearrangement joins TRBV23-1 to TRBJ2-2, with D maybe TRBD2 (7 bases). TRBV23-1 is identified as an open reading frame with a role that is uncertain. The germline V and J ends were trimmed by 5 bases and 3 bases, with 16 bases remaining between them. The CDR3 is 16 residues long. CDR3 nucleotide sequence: TGCGCCAGCAGTAGACTCGGGGGGCCCTACACCGGGGAGCTGTTTTTT. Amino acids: CASSRLGGPYTGELFF.

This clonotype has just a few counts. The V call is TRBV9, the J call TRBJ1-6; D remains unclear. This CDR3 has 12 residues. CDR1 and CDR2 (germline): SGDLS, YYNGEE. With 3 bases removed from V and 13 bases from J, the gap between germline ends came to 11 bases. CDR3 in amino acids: CASSGTRLPLHF. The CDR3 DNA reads TGTGCCAGCAGCGGAACAAGGTTGCCCCTCCACTTT.

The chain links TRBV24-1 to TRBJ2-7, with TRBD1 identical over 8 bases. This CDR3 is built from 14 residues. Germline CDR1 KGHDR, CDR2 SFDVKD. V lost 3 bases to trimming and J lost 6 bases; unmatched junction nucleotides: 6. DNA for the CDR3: TGTGCCACCAGTGATGCCAGGGGGCAGGGCGAGCAGTACTTC. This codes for CATSDARGQGEQYF.

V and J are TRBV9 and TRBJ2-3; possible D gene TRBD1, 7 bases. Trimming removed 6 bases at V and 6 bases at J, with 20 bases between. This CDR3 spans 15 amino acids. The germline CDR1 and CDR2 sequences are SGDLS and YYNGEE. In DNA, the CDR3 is TGTGCCAGCACGCCGGCAGGGGGGCTTATCGATACGCAGTATTTT. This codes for CASTPAGGLIDTQYF.